This TCR beta chain was recovered during a study of T cell clones after liver transplantation. About the research overall: Samples came from ITN030ST, which attempted immunosuppression withdrawal within 2 years of liver transplantation. Patients counted as tolerant after at least one year off all immunosuppression, enzymes not exceeding twice normal.

A note on this clone: Antigen: not known.

Study-wide results and limits: Small, mixed patient groups and varying post-transplant times limit these conclusions. In 5 of 8 subjects, circulating graft-donor-reactive CD4 TCRbeta sequences fell significantly after transplant.

This table comes from immunoSEQ multiplex PCR, and its TCRdb copy is limited to in-frame clones, with some not included. The top ten clones hold approximately 32% of a sample with roughly 17,000 clones, approximately 80% of them seen once. The CDR3 consists of 15 residues. Germline CDR1 SGHTA, CDR2 FQGTGA. Between the trimmed V and J ends, which lost 6 bases and 2 bases, there was a span of 11 bases. The rearrangement links TRBV7-3 to TRBJ2-6; tentatively, D is TRBD1 or TRBD2 (5 bases each). Sample: CD8+ T cells from blood, taken about 50 months after liver transplant. The receptor comes from a human patient who received a liver transplant. Some T cells may be transferred from the graft donor. CDR3 bases: TGTGCCAGCAGTTTAGGGACGGCTGGGGCCAACGTCCTGACTTTC. It translates to CASSLGTAGANVLTF.